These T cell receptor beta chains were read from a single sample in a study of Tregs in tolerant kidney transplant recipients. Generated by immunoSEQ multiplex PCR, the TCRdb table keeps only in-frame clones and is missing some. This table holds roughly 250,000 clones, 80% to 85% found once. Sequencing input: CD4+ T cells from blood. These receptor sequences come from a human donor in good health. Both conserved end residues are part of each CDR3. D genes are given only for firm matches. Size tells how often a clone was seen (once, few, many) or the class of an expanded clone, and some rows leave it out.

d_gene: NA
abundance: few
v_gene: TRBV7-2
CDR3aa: CASSRDRSYEQYF

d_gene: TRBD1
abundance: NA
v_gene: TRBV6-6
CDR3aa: CASSYQGVDSPLHF

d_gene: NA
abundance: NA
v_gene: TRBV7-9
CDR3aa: CASSITPDQPQHF

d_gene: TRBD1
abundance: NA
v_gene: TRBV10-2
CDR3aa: CASSFTGENTEAFF

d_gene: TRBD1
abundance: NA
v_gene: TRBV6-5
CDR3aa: CASSWGAGGRDTEAFF

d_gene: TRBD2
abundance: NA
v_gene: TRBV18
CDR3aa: CASSPSGVAGETQYF

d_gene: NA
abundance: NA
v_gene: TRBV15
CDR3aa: CATSRLTANYGYTF

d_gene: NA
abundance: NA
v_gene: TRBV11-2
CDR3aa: CASSLRTDTQYF

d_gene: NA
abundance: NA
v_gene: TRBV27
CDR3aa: CAGRTIGDFSGANVLTF

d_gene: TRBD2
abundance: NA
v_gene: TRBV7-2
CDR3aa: CASSRPGTNYEQYF

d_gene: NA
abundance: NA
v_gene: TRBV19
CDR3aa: CASSIDRHLEAFF

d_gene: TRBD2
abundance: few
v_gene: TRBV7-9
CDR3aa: CASSRASGRHNEQFF

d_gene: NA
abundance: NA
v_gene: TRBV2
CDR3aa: CASSAQGMNTEAFF

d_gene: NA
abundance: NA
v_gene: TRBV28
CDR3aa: CASQTQGRLNYGYTF

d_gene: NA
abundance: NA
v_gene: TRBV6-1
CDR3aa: CAGRVRMNTEAFF

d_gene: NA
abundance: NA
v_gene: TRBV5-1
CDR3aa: CASSLATTQGEQYF

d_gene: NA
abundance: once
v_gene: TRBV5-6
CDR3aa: CASSLLHPGKRDEKLFF

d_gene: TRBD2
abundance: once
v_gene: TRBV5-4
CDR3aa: CASSRGLAGSTDTQYF

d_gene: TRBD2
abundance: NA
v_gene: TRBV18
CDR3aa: CASSPFLAGSSYNEQFF

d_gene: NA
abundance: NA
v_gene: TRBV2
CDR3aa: CASRLAGTASYEQYF

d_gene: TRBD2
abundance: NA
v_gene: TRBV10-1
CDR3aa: CASSALAANEQYF

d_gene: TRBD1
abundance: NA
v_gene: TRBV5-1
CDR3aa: CASSPRGTGDQPQHF

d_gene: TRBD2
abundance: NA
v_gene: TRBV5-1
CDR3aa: CASSLLAGGDEQFF

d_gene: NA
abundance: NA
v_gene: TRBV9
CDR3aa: CASTRGADTQYF

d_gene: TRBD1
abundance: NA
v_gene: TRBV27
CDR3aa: CASSLGLGQASNQPQHF

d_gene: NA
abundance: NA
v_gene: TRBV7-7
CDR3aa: CASSSPSSGANALTF